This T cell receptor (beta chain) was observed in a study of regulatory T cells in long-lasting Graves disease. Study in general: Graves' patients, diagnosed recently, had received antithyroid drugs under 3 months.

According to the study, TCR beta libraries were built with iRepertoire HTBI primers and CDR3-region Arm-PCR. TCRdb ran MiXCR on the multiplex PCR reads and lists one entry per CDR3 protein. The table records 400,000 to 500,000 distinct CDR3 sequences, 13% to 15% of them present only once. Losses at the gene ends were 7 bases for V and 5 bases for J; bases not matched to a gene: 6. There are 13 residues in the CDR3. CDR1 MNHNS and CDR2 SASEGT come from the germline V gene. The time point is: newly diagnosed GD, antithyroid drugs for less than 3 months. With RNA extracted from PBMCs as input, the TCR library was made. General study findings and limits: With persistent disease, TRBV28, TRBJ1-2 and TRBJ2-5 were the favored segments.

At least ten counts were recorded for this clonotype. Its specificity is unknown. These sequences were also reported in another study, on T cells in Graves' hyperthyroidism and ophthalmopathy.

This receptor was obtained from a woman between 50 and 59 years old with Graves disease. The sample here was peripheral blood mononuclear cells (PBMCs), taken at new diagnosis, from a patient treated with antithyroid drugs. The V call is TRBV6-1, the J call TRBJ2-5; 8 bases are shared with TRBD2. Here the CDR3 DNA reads TGTGCCAGCAAGAGCGGGAGAATGGAGACCCAGTACTTC. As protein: CASKSGRMETQYF.